The rows below give T cell receptor beta chains drawn from one sample of a study of a mutant IDH1 vaccine in newly diagnosed glioma. The repertoire was sequenced with immunoSEQ multiplex PCR; TCRdb's copy has only in-frame clones and lacks some. The sample has about 74,000 clones; roughly 86% are singletons. These receptors' targets are unknown. Specimen: PBMCs, collected from a glioma patient whose treatment included an IDH1 peptide vaccine. The receptors stem from a man aged 30-40 years with glioma. CDR3s include the opening cysteine and the closing phenylalanine or tryptophan. Each record gives: V gene, J gene, clone size, D gene, CDR3 DNA, CDR3 protein. The D gene is left open where the match is weak. The listing skips clone size in some rows; elsewhere it reads once, few, many or a size class.

V: TRBV2
J: TRBJ2-7
size: once
D: NA
DNA: TGTGCCATCTTAACCGGGACTTCCTACGAGCAGTACTTC
CDR3: CAILTGTSYEQYF

V: TRBV18
J: TRBJ2-2
size: NA
D: NA
DNA: TGTGCCAGCTCACCAGGACAGATCCGGAACACCGGGGAGCTGTTTTTT
CDR3: CASSPGQIRNTGELFF

V: TRBV5-1
J: TRBJ1-3
size: NA
D: TRBD1
DNA: TGCGCCAGCAGCTCACAGGGGGGGTCTGGAAACACCATATATTTT
CDR3: CASSSQGGSGNTIYF

V: TRBV20-1
J: TRBJ2-5
size: NA
D: NA
DNA: TGCAGTGCTGCCGACCAAGAGACCCAGTACTTC
CDR3: CSAADQETQYF

V: TRBV7-6
J: TRBJ1-1
size: NA
D: NA
DNA: TGTGCCAGCAGCTTAGGCGGTAGGGGGAACACTGAAGCTTTCTTT
CDR3: CASSLGGRGNTEAFF

V: TRBV11-2
J: TRBJ1-1
size: few
D: TRBD1
DNA: TGTGCCAGCAGCTTAGTCCCCGGACAGGGTGGGACTGAAGCTTTCTTT
CDR3: CASSLVPGQGGTEAFF

V: TRBV7-9
J: TRBJ2-3
size: NA
D: TRBD1
DNA: TGTGCCAGCAGCTTAGTCACCCGGGACAGGGGACCAGATACGCAGTATTTT
CDR3: CASSLVTRDRGPDTQYF

V: TRBV5-4
J: TRBJ1-6
size: NA
D: NA
DNA: TGTGCCAGCAGCTTGGGGCATAATTCACCCCTCCACTTT
CDR3: CASSLGHNSPLHF

V: TRBV9
J: TRBJ1-3
size: NA
D: NA
DNA: TGTGCCAGCAAGGCGGGATCAGGAAACACCATATATTTT
CDR3: CASKAGSGNTIYF

V: TRBV27
J: TRBJ2-7
size: NA
D: NA
DNA: TGTGCCAGCAGTCCTCCCAAAGGGACTCCCTCCTACGAGCAGTACTTC
CDR3: CASSPPKGTPSYEQYF

V: TRBV9
J: TRBJ2-1
size: NA
D: NA
DNA: TGTGCCAGCAGCGTAACAGGAGCTTACAATGAGCAGTTCTTC
CDR3: CASSVTGAYNEQFF

V: TRBV19
J: TRBJ1-5
size: NA
D: NA
DNA: TGTGCCAGTACAGACCTTGGTCAGCCCCAGCATTTT
CDR3: CASTDLGQPQHF

V: TRBV27
J: TRBJ2-5
size: NA
D: NA
DNA: TGTGCCAGCAGCGATAACCACCGCCGGAACCGGGGCCGACGCCTGAATCAAGAGACCCAGTACTTC
CDR3: CASSDNHRRNRGRRLNQETQYF

V: TRBV5-1
J: TRBJ1-2
size: NA
D: NA
DNA: TGCGCCAGCAGTTATACAGGACTGAAAGGGGACTATGGCTACACCTTC
CDR3: CASSYTGLKGDYGYTF

V: TRBV19
J: TRBJ2-1
size: NA
D: TRBD1
DNA: TGTGCCAGTAGTAAAGACAGGGCTGGCAACGATGAGCAGTTCTTC
CDR3: CASSKDRAGNDEQFF

V: TRBV5-8
J: TRBJ1-1
size: once
D: NA
DNA: TGTGCCAGCAGCTTGGTGAGCACTGAAGCTTTCTTT
CDR3: CASSLVSTEAFF

V: TRBV6-5
J: TRBJ2-7
size: NA
D: NA
DNA: TGTGCCAGCAGCAAGAAAGACTACGAGCAGTACTTC
CDR3: CASSKKDYEQYF

V: TRBV5-1
J: TRBJ2-5
size: NA
D: TRBD2
DNA: TGCGCCAGCAGCCTGGGACTAGCGGGCCAAGAGACCCAGTACTTC
CDR3: CASSLGLAGQETQYF

V: TRBV9
J: TRBJ2-3
size: NA
D: TRBD2
DNA: TGTGCCAGCAGCGTAGGGCTAGCGGCTTCTCTATTTATCACAGATACGCAGTATTTT
CDR3: CASSVGLAASLFITDTQYF

V: TRBV2
J: TRBJ2-7
size: NA
D: TRBD1
DNA: TGTGCCAGCAGGGGGGACAGGGGGCTTCGCGAGCAGTACTTC
CDR3: CASRGDRGLREQYF

V: TRBV15
J: TRBJ2-1
size: few
D: NA
DNA: TGTGCCACCAGCAGAGATCAGGCAGCCTCCTACAATGAGCAGTTCTTC
CDR3: CATSRDQAASYNEQFF

V: TRBV28
J: TRBJ1-4
size: few
D: NA
DNA: TGTGCCACCGGGGCTAATGAAAAACTGTTTTTT
CDR3: CATGANEKLFF

V: TRBV15
J: TRBJ2-5
size: NA
D: NA
DNA: TGTGCCGCCAGCAGAGTGGGGCCTACTAAACAGACCCAGTACTTC
CDR3: CAASRVGPTKQTQYF

V: TRBV6-1
J: TRBJ1-2
size: NA
D: NA
DNA: TGTGCCAGCCGCCAGAGGGGGGTCCATGGCTACACCTTC
CDR3: CASRQRGVHGYTF

V: TRBV5-4
J: TRBJ2-7
size: NA
D: TRBD1
DNA: TGTGCCAGCAGCTTGCTCAGGGACAGCCACGAGCAGTACTTC
CDR3: CASSLLRDSHEQYF

V: TRBV18
J: TRBJ2-5
size: NA
D: TRBD2
DNA: TGTGCCAGCTCACCATATTATACTAGCGGCGCGGAGACCCAGTACTTC
CDR3: CASSPYYTSGAETQYF

V: TRBV28
J: TRBJ1-2
size: NA
D: NA
DNA: TGTGCCAGCAGTTTGAAGGAGCTCTATGGCTACACCTTC
CDR3: CASSLKELYGYTF

V: TRBV2
J: TRBJ1-2
size: NA
D: NA
DNA: TGTGCCAGCAGTGGAGGGCTGAGGTGGGGCTACACCTTC
CDR3: CASSGGLRWGYTF

V: TRBV5-1
J: TRBJ2-7
size: NA
D: TRBD1
DNA: TGCGCCAGCAGCTCGGGACAGGGGGACGGGGAGCAGTACTTC
CDR3: CASSSGQGDGEQYF

V: TRBV4-3
J: TRBJ2-3
size: NA
D: TRBD2
DNA: TGCGCCAGCAGCCGGGCCCCTAGCGGGGGGATCACAGATACGCAGTATTTT
CDR3: CASSRAPSGGITDTQYF

V: TRBV28
J: TRBJ2-3
size: once
D: NA
DNA: TGTGCCAGCAGTTTCGCCGTTCGGGGCAGAGGCACAGATACGCAGTATTTT
CDR3: CASSFAVRGRGTDTQYF

V: TRBV27
J: TRBJ2-1
size: NA
D: NA
DNA: TGTGCCAGCATCTGGGGAAGAGAGCAGTTCTTC
CDR3: CASIWGREQFF

V: TRBV9
J: TRBJ2-1
size: once
D: TRBD1
DNA: TGTGCCAGCAGCGCCGCGGGACAGGGGCCCTACAATGAGCAGTTCTTC
CDR3: CASSAAGQGPYNEQFF

V: TRBV6-5
J: TRBJ2-3
size: NA
D: NA
DNA: TGTGCCAGCAGTTGGAGACAGACAGATACGCAGTATTTT
CDR3: CASSWRQTDTQYF

V: TRBV28
J: TRBJ1-5
size: NA
D: TRBD1
DNA: TGTGCCAGCAGTTTCTCGCCGGGACTCACAGGGGGCAATCAGCCCCAGCATTTT
CDR3: CASSFSPGLTGGNQPQHF

V: TRBV6-1
J: TRBJ2-5
size: once
D: TRBD2
DNA: TGTGCCAGCAGTGATCTAGCGGGAGGGCAAGAGACCCAGTACTTC
CDR3: CASSDLAGGQETQYF

V: TRBV14
J: TRBJ2-7
size: NA
D: TRBD2
DNA: TGTGCCAGCAGCCAAGATTGGGGGGGTCGGTACTTC
CDR3: CASSQDWGGRYF

V: TRBV6-5
J: TRBJ1-4
size: NA
D: NA
DNA: TGTGCCAGCAGGGATTGGGGCGGGAATGAAAAACTGTTTTTT
CDR3: CASRDWGGNEKLFF

V: TRBV23-1
J: TRBJ1-1
size: NA
D: NA
DNA: TGCGCCAGCAGTCAATGTCCGGGGCTGCCCGATGAAGCTTTCTTT
CDR3: CASSQCPGLPDEAFF

V: TRBV7-3
J: TRBJ1-2
size: NA
D: NA
DNA: TGTGCCAGCAGCTTATTGGTACGGGAACGGGATGGCTACACCTTC
CDR3: CASSLLVRERDGYTF

V: TRBV27
J: TRBJ2-1
size: NA
D: TRBD2
DNA: TGTGCCAGCAGTTCATTAGCGGGAGGGCTGCACAATGAGCAGTTCTTC
CDR3: CASSSLAGGLHNEQFF

V: TRBV6-4
J: TRBJ2-1
size: NA
D: NA
DNA: TGTGCCAGCAGTGCCGATCCCGGGGGTGAGCAGTTCTTC
CDR3: CASSADPGGEQFF

V: TRBV7-2
J: TRBJ2-7
size: NA
D: TRBD1
DNA: TGTGCCAGCAGCCGCGCCGGGACAGGGACCCACGAGCAGTACTTC
CDR3: CASSRAGTGTHEQYF

V: TRBV2
J: TRBJ2-3
size: NA
D: NA
DNA: TGTGCCAGCAGAGCGGGTCCTTACACAGATACGCAGTATTTT
CDR3: CASRAGPYTDTQYF

V: TRBV28
J: TRBJ2-7
size: NA
D: NA
DNA: TGTGCCAGCAGACCACTAGGGGGAGGCTCCTACGAGCAGTACTTC
CDR3: CASRPLGGGSYEQYF

V: TRBV28
J: TRBJ2-5
size: NA
D: TRBD1
DNA: TGTGCCAGCAGTCTCGTTAAGGGGGCCCAAGAGACCCAGTACTTC
CDR3: CASSLVKGAQETQYF

V: TRBV7-9
J: TRBJ2-2
size: NA
D: NA
DNA: TGTGCCAGCAGCGGGCGTGTTCCCAGTGAAAACACCGGGGAGCTGTTTTTT
CDR3: CASSGRVPSENTGELFF

V: TRBV5-1
J: TRBJ2-5
size: NA
D: TRBD2
DNA: TGCGCCAGCAGCTTGGTACTAGCGGGAGATCGAGAGACCCAGTACTTC
CDR3: CASSLVLAGDRETQYF

V: TRBV6-5
J: TRBJ1-5
size: few
D: NA
DNA: TGTGCCAGCAGCCTCCGGCCTGATAGCAATCAGCCCCAGCATTTT
CDR3: CASSLRPDSNQPQHF

V: TRBV9
J: TRBJ2-2
size: once
D: TRBD1
DNA: TGTGCCAGCAGCCTTACCGGGACAGGGGGAGCCGGGGAGCTGTTTTTT
CDR3: CASSLTGTGGAGELFF